This TCR beta chain was captured by sequencing in a study of response to subunit inactivated influenza vaccine. This clonotype was seen repeatedly, ten times or more. TCRdb reprocessed the RT-PCR reads via MiXCR and lists one record per CDR3 protein. The repertoire holds about 780,000 distinct CDR3 sequences, with about a fifth as singletons. This specimen consisted of PBMCs from blood, obtained approximately 5 days after vaccination. This TCR came from a man between 50 and 59 years old who received an inactivated influenza vaccine.

As DNA, the CDR3 is TGTGCCAGCAGCCCACGCGGGACAGGGCCAGATACGCAGTATTTT. Encoded protein: CASSPRGTGPDTQYF. This chain uses TRBV7-2 with TRBJ2-3, with 9 bases aligning to TRBD1. The junction had 7 bases not matched to a gene; V was cut back by 5 bases and J by 4 bases. The CDR3 has 15 residues. Per the germline V gene, CDR1 is SGHTA and CDR2 is FQGNSA.